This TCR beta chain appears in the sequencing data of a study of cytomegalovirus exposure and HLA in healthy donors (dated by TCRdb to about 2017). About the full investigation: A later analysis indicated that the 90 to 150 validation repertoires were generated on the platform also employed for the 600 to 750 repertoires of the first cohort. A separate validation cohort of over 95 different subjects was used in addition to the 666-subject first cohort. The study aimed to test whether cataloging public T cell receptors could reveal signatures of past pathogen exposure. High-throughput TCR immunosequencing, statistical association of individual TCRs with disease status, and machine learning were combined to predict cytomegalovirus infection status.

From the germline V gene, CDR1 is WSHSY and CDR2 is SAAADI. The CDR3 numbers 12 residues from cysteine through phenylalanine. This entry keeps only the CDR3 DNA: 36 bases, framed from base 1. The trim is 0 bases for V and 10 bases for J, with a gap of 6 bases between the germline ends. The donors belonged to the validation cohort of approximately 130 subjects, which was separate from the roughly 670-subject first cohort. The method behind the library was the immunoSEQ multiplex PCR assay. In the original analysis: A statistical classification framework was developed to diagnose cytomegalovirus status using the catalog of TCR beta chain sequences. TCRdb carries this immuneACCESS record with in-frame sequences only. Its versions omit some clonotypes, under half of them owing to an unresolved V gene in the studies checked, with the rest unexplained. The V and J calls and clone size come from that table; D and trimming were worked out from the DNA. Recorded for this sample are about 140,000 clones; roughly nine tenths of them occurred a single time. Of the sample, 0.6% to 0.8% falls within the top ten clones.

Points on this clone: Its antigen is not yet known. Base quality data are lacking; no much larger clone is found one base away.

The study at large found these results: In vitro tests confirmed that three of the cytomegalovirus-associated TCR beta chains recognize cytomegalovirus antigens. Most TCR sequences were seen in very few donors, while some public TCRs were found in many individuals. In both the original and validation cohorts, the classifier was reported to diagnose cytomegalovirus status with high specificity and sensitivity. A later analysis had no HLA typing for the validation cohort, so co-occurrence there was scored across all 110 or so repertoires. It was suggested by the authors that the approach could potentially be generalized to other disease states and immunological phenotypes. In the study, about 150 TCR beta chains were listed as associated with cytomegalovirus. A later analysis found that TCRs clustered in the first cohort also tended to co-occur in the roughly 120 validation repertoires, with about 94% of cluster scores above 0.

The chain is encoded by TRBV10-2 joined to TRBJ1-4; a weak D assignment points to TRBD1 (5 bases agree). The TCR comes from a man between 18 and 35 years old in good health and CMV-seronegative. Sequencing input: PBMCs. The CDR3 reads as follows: CASSESGGKLFF. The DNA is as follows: TGCGCCAGCAGTGAGTCGGGGGGAAAACTGTTTTTT.